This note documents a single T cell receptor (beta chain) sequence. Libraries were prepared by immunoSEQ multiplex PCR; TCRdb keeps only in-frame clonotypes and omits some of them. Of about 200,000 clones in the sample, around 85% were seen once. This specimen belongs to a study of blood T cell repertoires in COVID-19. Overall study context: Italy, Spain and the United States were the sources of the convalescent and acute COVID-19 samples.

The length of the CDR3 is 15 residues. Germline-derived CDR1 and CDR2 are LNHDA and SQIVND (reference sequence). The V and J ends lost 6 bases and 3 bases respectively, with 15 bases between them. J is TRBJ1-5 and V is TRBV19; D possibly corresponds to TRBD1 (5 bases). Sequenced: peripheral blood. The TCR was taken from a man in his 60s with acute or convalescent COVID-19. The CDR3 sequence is CASRITGTVNQPQHF. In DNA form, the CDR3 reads TGTGCCAGTAGAATCACAGGCACAGTCAATCAGCCCCAGCATTTT.